This record covers a single TCR beta chain. The sample comes from a study of blood T cell repertoires in COVID-19. Study-level information: Acute and convalescent COVID-19 samples came from the United States, Italy and Spain. T cells, B-cell-depleted T cells, or PBMCs supplied cDNA or gDNA.

This CDR3 contains 15 residues. Germline V gene data show CDR1 as MNHEY and CDR2 as SVGEGT. The V and J ends lost 3 bases and 3 bases, in that order; junction bases with no gene match: 7. Profiled with immunoSEQ multiplex PCR; TCRdb holds only in-frame clones, not every one. There are 380,000 or so clones in the sample; roughly 90% occur only once, and 0.95% to 1.5% lies in the top ten. Source material: peripheral blood. The clonotype originates from a man aged 35 to 55 with acute or convalescent COVID-19. This chain connects TRBV6-2 or TRBV6-3 to TRBJ1-1; TRBD1 agrees at 7 bases. CDR3 coding DNA: TGTGCCAGCAGTTATACAGGGGTGGGACACACTGAAGCTTTCTTT. It specifies CASSYTGVGHTEAFF.